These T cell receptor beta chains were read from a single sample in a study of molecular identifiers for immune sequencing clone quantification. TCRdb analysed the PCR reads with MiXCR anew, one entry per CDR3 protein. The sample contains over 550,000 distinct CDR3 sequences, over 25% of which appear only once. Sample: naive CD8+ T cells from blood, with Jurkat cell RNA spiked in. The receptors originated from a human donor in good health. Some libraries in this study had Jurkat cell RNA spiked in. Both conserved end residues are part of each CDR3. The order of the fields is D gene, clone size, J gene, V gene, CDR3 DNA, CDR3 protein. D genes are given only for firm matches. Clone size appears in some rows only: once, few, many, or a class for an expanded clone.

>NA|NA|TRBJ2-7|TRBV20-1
TGCAGTGCGAACCGGGACCTTTCCTACGAGCAGTACTTC
CSANRDLSYEQYF
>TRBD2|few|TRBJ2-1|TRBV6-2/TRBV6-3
TGTGCCAGCAGACCCCTAGCGGGGGGCTTAGGTGAGCAGTTCTTC
CASRPLAGGLGEQFF
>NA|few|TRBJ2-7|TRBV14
TGTGCCAGCAGCCAAGAACTGGGTTTCGGTATCTACTTCAAGCAGTACTTC
CASSQELGFGIYFKQYF
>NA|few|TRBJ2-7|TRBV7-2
TGTGCCAGCAGCCCTTGGCAGGGTGCCTACGAGCAGTACTTC
CASSPWQGAYEQYF
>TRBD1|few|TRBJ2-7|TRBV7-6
TGTGCCAGCAGCTCCGAGGAGAGGGGGCTAGATTACGAGCAGTACTTC
CASSSEERGLDYEQYF
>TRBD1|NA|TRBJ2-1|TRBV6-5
TGTGCCAGCAGTTACAGGCTAGGGGGCGGCGAGCAGTTCTTC
CASSYRLGGGEQFF
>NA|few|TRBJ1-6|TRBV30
TGTGCCTGGTTTCCGGGAGCCAAAAATTCACCCCTCCACTTT
CAWFPGAKNSPLHF
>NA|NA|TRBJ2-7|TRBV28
TGTGCCAGCGGTTTTAGCCCCTACGAGCAGTACTTC
CASGFSPYEQYF
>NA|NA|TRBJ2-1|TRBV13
TGTGCCAGCAGCGGGGGACCCAGCAACTCCAACAATGAGCAGTTCTTC
CASSGGPSNSNNEQFF
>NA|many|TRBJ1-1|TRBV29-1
TGCAGCGTTGAGGTAGGGGCCACTGAAGCTTTCTTT
CSVEVGATEAFF
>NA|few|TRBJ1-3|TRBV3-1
TGTGCCAGCAGCCAAGTCCCAGCGGACACCATATATTTT
CASSQVPADTIYF
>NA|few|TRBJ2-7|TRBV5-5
TGTGCCAGCAGCTTGGTGCCAGACAACTACGAGCAGTACTTC
CASSLVPDNYEQYF
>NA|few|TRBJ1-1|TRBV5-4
TGTGCCAGCAGCATTACAGGGTCGGACACTGAAGCTTTCTTT
CASSITGSDTEAFF
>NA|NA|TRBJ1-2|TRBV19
TGTGCCGGTACATCGGAAAACTATGGCTACACCTTC
CAGTSENYGYTF
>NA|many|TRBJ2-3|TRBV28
TGTGCCAGCAGTTTACGCCTGGGTTCAGATACGCAGTATTTT
CASSLRLGSDTQYF
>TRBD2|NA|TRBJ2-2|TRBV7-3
TGTGCCAGCAGCTTAATTGGGGAGGGCGTGACCGGGGAGCTGTTTTTT
CASSLIGEGVTGELFF
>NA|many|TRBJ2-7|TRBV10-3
TGTGCCATCAGTGAGTCGGGGTACGAGCAGTACTTC
CAISESGYEQYF
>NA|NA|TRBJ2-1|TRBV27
TGTGCCAGTCGGTTTATCGGTCGGGGGGCCGTACCCTACAATGAGCAGTTCTTC
CASRFIGRGAVPYNEQFF
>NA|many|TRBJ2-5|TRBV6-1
TGTGCCAGCAGCCGAGGAGGGACTTTCCAAGAGACCCAGTACTTC
CASSRGGTFQETQYF
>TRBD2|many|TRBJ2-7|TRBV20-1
TGCAGTGCTGCTGGGGCGGGGGGGGTTTTCTACGAGCAGTACTTC
CSAAGAGGVFYEQYF
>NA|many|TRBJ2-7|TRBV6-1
TGTGCCAGCAGTGAAGCGTCTTCGGGCTCGGAGGAGCAGTACTTC
CASSEASSGSEEQYF
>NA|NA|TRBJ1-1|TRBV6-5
TGTGCCAGCAGTTACTCGACTAATGGGGAAACAGAAGCTTTCTTT
CASSYSTNGETEAFF
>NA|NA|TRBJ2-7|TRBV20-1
TGCAGTGCTAGACTCCGGGGGCGTACCTACGCGCAGTACTTC
CSARLRGRTYAQYF
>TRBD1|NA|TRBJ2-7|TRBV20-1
TGCAGTGCATTTCACCATCGGACAGGGGGCATCGAGCAGTACTTC
CSAFHHRTGGIEQYF
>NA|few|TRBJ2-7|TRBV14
TGTGCCAGCAGCCCCGTGGACGGGGACTACGAGCAGTACTTC
CASSPVDGDYEQYF
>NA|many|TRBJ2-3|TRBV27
TGTGCCAGCCAACCCGCCCCAGGGAACGGCCCAGATACGCAGTATTTT
CASQPAPGNGPDTQYF
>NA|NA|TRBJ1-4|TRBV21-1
TGTGCCAGCAGCCTATACGAAACAGGGTTTGGTGAAAAACTGTTTTTT
CASSLYETGFGEKLFF
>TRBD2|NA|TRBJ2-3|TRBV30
TGTGCCATACTAGCGGGGGGATTTACCACAGATACGCAGTATTTT
CAILAGGFTTDTQYF
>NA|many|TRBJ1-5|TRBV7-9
TGTGCCAGCAGCCCCGCGGGGGCGGACAATCAGCCCCAGCATTTT
CASSPAGADNQPQHF
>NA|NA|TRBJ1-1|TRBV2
TGTGCCAGCGAGTGGGGGCTGAACACTGAAGCTTTCTTT
CASEWGLNTEAFF
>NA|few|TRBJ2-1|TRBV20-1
TGCAGTGCTTTTCCTACTAGTTTCGCCTACAATGAGCAGTTCTTC
CSAFPTSFAYNEQFF
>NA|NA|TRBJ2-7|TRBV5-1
TGCGCCAGCACTTGGGGAAGCTCCTACGAGCAGTACTTC
CASTWGSSYEQYF
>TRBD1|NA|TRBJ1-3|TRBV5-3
TGTGCCAGCAGCCAGCCGGGACAGGGTAATCTAAACACCATATATTTT
CASSQPGQGNLNTIYF
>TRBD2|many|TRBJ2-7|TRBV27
TGTGCCAGCCCTATCCCCCTCAGCGGGAGGTACTACGAGCAGTACTTC
CASPIPLSGRYYEQYF
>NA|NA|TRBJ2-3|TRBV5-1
TGCGCCAGCAGCTTCCCGGAAGGGGGGGCAGATACGCAGTATTTT
CASSFPEGGADTQYF
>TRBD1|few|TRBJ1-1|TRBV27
TGTGCCAGCAGTCCAAGGGGGACAGCAGGAGAAGCTTTCTTT
CASSPRGTAGEAFF
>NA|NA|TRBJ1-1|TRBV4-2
TGTGCCAGCAGCCAAGTTGAGTCAGGGCAAGTAGCTTTCTTT
CASSQVESGQVAFF
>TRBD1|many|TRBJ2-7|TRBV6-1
TGTGCCAGTCCTCCCGGGACAGTAACCTACGAGCAGTACTTC
CASPPGTVTYEQYF
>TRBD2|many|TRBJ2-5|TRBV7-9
TGTGCCAGCAGCCCAGACCAGAGCCGCGGGAGGGAAGAGACCCAGTACTTC
CASSPDQSRGREETQYF
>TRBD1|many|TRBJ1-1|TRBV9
TGTGCCAGCAGCGGGACAAAGGGACAGCAGAACACTGAAGCTTTCTTT
CASSGTKGQQNTEAFF
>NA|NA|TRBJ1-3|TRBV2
TGTGCCAGCAGTGATGGGGGAAACACCATATATTTT
CASSDGGNTIYF
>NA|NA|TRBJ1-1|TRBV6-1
TGTGCCAGCAGTGAGCCGGGACCAAATTGGGAAGCTCTCTTT
CASSEPGPNWEALF
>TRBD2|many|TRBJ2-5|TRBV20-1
TGCAGTGCTAGAGATCTAGGGCTAGCGGGCCAAGAGACCCAGTACTTC
CSARDLGLAGQETQYF